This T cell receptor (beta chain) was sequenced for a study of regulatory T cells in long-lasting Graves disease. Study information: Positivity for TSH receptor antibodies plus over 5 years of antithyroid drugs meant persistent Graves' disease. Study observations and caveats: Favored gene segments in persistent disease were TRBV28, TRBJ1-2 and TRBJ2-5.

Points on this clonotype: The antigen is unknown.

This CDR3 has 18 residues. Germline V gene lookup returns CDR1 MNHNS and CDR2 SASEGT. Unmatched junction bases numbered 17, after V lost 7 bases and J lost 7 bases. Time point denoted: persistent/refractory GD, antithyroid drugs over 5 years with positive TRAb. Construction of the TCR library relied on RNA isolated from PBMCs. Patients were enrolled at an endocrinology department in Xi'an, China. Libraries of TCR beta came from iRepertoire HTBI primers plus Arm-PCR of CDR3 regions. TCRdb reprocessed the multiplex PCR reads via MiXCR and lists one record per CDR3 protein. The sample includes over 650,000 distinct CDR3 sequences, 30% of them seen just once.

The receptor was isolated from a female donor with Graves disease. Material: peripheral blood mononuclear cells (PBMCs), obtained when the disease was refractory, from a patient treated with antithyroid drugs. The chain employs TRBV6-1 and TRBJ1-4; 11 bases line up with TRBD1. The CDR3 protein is CASKPRTGGALRAEKLFF. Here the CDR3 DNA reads TGTGCCAGCAAGCCTCGGACAGGGGGCGCGTTACGAGCTGAAAAACTGTTTTTT.